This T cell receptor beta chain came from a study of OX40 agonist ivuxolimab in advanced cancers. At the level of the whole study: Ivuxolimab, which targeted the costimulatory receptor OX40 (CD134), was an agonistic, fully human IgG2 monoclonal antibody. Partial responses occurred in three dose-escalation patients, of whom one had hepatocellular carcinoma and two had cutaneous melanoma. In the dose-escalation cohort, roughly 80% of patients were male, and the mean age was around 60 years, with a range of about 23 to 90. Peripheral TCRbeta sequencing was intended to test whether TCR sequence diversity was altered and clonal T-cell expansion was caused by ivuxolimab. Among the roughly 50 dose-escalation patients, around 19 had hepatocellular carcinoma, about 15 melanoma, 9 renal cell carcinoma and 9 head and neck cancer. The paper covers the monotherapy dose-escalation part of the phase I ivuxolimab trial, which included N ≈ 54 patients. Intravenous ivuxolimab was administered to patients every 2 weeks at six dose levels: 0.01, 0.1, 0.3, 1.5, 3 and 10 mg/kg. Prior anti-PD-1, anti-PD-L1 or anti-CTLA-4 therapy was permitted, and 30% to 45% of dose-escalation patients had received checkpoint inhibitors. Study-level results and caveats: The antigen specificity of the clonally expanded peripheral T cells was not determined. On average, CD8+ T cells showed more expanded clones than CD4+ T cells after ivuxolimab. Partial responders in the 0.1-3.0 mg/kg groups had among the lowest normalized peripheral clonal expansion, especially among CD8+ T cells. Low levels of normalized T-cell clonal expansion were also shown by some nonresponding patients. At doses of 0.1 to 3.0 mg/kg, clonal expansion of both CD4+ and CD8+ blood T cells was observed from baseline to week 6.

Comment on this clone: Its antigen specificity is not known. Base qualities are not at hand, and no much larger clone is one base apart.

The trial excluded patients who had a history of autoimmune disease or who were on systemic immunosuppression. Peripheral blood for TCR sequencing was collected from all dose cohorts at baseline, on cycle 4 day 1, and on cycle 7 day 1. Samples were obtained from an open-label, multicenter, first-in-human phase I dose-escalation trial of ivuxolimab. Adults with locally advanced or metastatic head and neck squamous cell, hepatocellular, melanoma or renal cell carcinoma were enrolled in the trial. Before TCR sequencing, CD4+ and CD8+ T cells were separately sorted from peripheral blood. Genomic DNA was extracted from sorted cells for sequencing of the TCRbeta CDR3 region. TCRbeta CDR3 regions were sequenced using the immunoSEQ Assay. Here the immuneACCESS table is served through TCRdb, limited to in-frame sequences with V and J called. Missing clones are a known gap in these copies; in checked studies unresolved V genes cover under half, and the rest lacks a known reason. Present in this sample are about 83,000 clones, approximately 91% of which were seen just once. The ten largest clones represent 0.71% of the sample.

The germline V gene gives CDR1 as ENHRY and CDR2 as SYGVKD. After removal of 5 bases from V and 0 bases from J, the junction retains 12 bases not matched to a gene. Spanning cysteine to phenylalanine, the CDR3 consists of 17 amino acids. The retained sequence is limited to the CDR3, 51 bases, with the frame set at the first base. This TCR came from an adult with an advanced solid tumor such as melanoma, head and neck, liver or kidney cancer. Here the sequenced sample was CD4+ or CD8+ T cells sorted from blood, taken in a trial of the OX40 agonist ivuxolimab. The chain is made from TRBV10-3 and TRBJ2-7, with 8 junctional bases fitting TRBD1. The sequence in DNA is TGTGCCATCAGTCAGGGGGCGCGGACGATCAGCTCCTACGAGCAGTACTTC. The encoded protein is CAISQGARTISSYEQYF.